The 17 T cell receptor beta chains below were found in one sample sequenced in a study of blood T cell repertoires in COVID-19. The table came from immunoSEQ multiplex PCR; TCRdb's copy has only in-frame clones and leaves some out. Of fewer than 150,000 clones listed, about 78% are singletons. Input material: peripheral blood. These receptors were taken from a man aged 55 to 70 who had recovered from COVID-19.

The V call is TRBV5-1, the J call TRBJ1-4; 12 bases line up with TRBD1. The germline V gene encodes CDR1 SGHRS and CDR2 YFSETQ. With V trimmed by 1 base and J by 4 bases, 5 bases remained unmatched. The CDR3 is made up of 17 amino acids. The CDR3 DNA reads TGCGCCAGCAGCTTGAGGGGACAGGGGGCCGGTAATGAAAAACTGTTTTTT. Translated, it gives CASSLRGQGAGNEKLFF.

The chain carries TRBV7-2 and TRBJ2-3, with TRBD1 identical over 9 bases. CDR1 and CDR2 from the germline V gene are SGHTA and FQGNSA. This CDR3 has 14 amino acids. The V and J ends lost 5 bases and 5 bases, in that order; junction bases with no gene match: 5. The CDR3 bases are TGTGCCAGCAGCCCTACAGGGGGCGAAGATACGCAGTATTTT. Translation: CASSPTGGEDTQYF.

The rearrangement joins TRBV18 to TRBJ2-4; 7 nucleotides agree with TRBD1. After removal of 6 bases from V and 0 bases from J, the junction contained 8 bases not matched to a gene. This CDR3 is built from 16 residues. Germline V gene data show CDR1 as KGHSH and CDR2 as LQKENI. DNA of the CDR3: TGTGCCAGCTCTCGGGACAGACTCCTAGCCAAAAACATTCAGTACTTC. Translation: CASSRDRLLAKNIQYF.

The rearrangement links TRBV5-3 to TRBJ2-1; TRBD2 aligns across 8 bases. TRBV5-3 is an ORF for which the function is uncertain. V shed 8 bases, J shed 7 bases, and the junction held 8 bases outside the gene matches. The CDR3 spans 13 residues. This CDR3 reads CASRTSGANEQFF. CDR3 coding DNA: TGTGCCAGCCGAACTAGCGGAGCAAATGAGCAGTTCTTC.

The V gene is TRBV27, the J gene TRBJ2-3; D unresolved. Looked up from germline, CDR1 is MNHEY and CDR2 is SMNVEV (reference sequence). V was cut by 3 bases and J by 4 bases, with 8 bases left in between. This CDR3 spans 13 amino acids. CDR3: CASSFYQADTQYF. The CDR3 DNA sequence: TGTGCCAGCAGTTTTTATCAGGCAGATACGCAGTATTTT.

The V call is TRBV5-5, the J call TRBJ1-6; 7 positions match TRBD1. Germline CDR1 is SGHKS and CDR2 is YYEKEE (reference sequence). The V gene end was trimmed by 4 bases and the J gene end by 11 bases; junction bases not matched to a gene: 6. The CDR3 covers 13 residues. The CDR3 DNA reads as TGTGCCAGCAGCATAACAGGGGACGCACCCCTCCACTTT. It translates to CASSITGDAPLHF.

J is TRBJ2-7 and V is TRBV2, with D possibly TRBD1 on 5 matching bases. Trimming left V 4 bases short and J 6 bases short, with 16 bases between. Germline V gives CDR1 SNHLY, CDR2 FYNNEI. The CDR3 runs 14 residues. CDR3 DNA sequence: TGTGCCAGCAGTGTGACAGCCCTACCTCTCGAGCAGTACTTC. Translated, it gives CASSVTALPLEQYF.

The rearrangement uses TRBV4-1 and TRBJ1-2; the D is unclear. V lost 1 base and J 5 bases, leaving 14 bases between the germline ends. Germline assignment: CDR1 MGHRA and CDR2 YSYEKL. This CDR3 has 15 residues. The CDR3 region is CASSQGAGLGYGYTF. The CDR3 nucleotides read TGCGCCAGCAGCCAAGGGGCAGGCCTTGGGTATGGCTACACCTTC.

The chain employs TRBV2 and TRBJ2-3; unclear D gene. There are 14 residues in the CDR3. Trimming cost V 2 bases and J 6 bases, with 12 bases left between them. Germline V gene data show CDR1 as SNHLY and CDR2 as FYNNEI. DNA of the CDR3: TGTGCCAGCAGTGAACCGGTCCTCCGGGATACGCAGTATTTT. This translates into CASSEPVLRDTQYF.

This chain's CDR3 is CASSPEEIGETQYF. As DNA, the CDR3 is TGTGCCAGCAGCCCGGAGGAGATAGGAGAGACCCAGTACTTC. V and J are TRBV6-2 or TRBV6-3 and TRBJ2-5; D might be TRBD2 (5 bases). CDR1 is MNHEY and CDR2 is SVGEGT in the germline V gene. The germline V and J ends were trimmed by 6 bases and 4 bases, with 15 bases remaining between them. This CDR3 has 14 amino acids.

This chain connects TRBV7-3 to TRBJ2-3; 8 bases are shared with TRBD2. The CDR3 extends over 16 amino acids. Germline V gene sequence: CDR1 SGHTA, CDR2 FQGTGA. Trimming took 5 bases from V and 3 from J; bases not matched to a gene: 10. The CDR3 loop reads CASSPLKRESTDTQYF. The CDR3 DNA reads as TGTGCCAGCAGCCCCTTGAAGCGGGAGTCGACAGATACGCAGTATTTT.

The V and J genes are TRBV5-4 and TRBJ1-1; D unclear. The germline V gene encodes CDR1 SGHNT and CDR2 YYREEE (reference sequence). The V end was cut by 3 bases, the J end by 1 base, with 10 bases between. The CDR3 contains 14 residues. The CDR3 nucleotides read TGTGCCAGCAGCTCTCCCTCGGGGAACACTGAAGCTTTCTTT. It yields the protein CASSSPSGNTEAFF.

The chain employs TRBV11-2 and TRBJ2-7, with 11 bases that match TRBD1. With 4 bases clipped from V and 5 bases from J, the junction kept 4 bases outside the gene matches. Germline CDR1 and CDR2: SGHAT and FQNNGV. The CDR3 sequence is 14 residues long. This chain's CDR3 is CASSWPGQGDEQYF. Written as DNA, the CDR3 is TGTGCCAGCAGCTGGCCGGGACAGGGGGACGAGCAGTACTTC.

The chain couples TRBV24-1 to TRBJ2-3; 14 bases line up with TRBD2. This CDR3 spans 17 amino acids. V dropped 2 bases and J dropped 1; count of bases not matched to a gene: 1. Germline CDR1 and CDR2: KGHDR and SFDVKD. CDR3 protein: CATSDWTSGGRTDTQYF. The CDR3 nucleotides are TGTGCCACCAGTGATTGGACTAGCGGGGGGCGCACAGATACGCAGTATTTT.

The CDR3 here is CAISESGVTGELFF. CDR3 coding DNA: TGTGCCATCAGTGAGTCAGGGGTCACCGGGGAGCTGTTTTTT. This chain links TRBV10-3 with TRBJ2-2; tentative D call: TRBD1 (5 bases). There are 14 residues in the CDR3. Germline CDR1 reads ENHRY; CDR2 reads SYGVKD. Trimming removed 0 bases at V and 4 bases at J, with 6 bases between.

This chain links TRBV30 with TRBJ1-6; no firm D call. Germline CDR1 GTSNPN, CDR2 SVGIG (reference sequence). V dropped 3 bases and J dropped 4 bases, with 13 bases sitting between them. This CDR3 has 15 residues. CDR3 sequence (DNA): TGTGCCTGGAGCTGGGCCGTCGTATATAATTCACCCCTCCACTTT. Translation: CAWSWAVVYNSPLHF.

The CDR3 is CASSYFNSEQFF. The CDR3 nucleotides are TGTGCCAGCAGTTACTTCAACAGTGAGCAGTTCTTC. V usage is TRBV6-6 and J usage is TRBJ2-1; D not resolved. Deletions cut 1 base from V and 9 bases from J, with 7 bases between. The length of the CDR3 is 12 residues. The germline V gene encodes CDR1 MNHNY and CDR2 SVGAGI (reference sequence).